This is a list of T cell receptor beta chains from one sample in a study of T cells in narcolepsy. Sequencing used immunoSEQ multiplex PCR; TCRdb keeps in-frame clones, though not all of them. The sample records 25,000 to 35,000 clones, around 87% being singletons. The specimen was memory (CD45RA-) CD4+ T cells from blood. All receptors come from a human donor in good health. Each CDR3 is given with its conserved first and last residue. D genes are given only for firm matches. Size values are once, few and many counts, or a class for expanded clones, and some rows have none.

J | V | size | D | CDR3 | DNA
TRBJ2-7 | TRBV19 | - | - | CASSIGRPMAEEQYF | TGTGCCAGTAGTATAGGCAGACCCATGGCCGAGGAGCAGTACTTC
TRBJ1-1 | TRBV30 | - | - | CAWSPSPGFRNTEAFF | TGTGCCTGGAGTCCCAGTCCGGGATTTAGGAACACTGAAGCTTTCTTT
TRBJ2-1 | TRBV5-6 | - | TRBD2 | CASSFGTSGYNEQFF | TGTGCCAGCAGCTTTGGGACTAGCGGCTACAATGAGCAGTTCTTC
TRBJ2-2 | TRBV12-5 | - | - | CASGKTGPTGELFF | TGTGCTAGTGGCAAGACAGGTCCGACCGGGGAGCTGTTTTTT
TRBJ1-1 | TRBV28 | - | - | CASTEIQGHKAFF | TGTGCCAGCACCGAAATACAGGGACACAAAGCTTTCTTT
TRBJ2-7 | TRBV6-1 | - | - | CASSLGYEQYF | TGTGCCAGCAGTCTTGGCTACGAGCAGTACTTC
TRBJ1-5 | TRBV19 | - | - | CATSRGDRNQPQHF | TGTGCCACCAGTAGGGGAGACAGGAATCAGCCCCAGCATTTT
TRBJ1-1 | TRBV18 | - | - | CASSPYRGENTEAFF | TGTGCCAGCTCACCGTATAGGGGAGAAAATACTGAAGCTTTCTTT
TRBJ2-7 | TRBV5-1 | few | - | CASSRQIREGEQYF | TGCGCCAGCAGCCGCCAAATCAGGGAAGGCGAGCAGTACTTC
TRBJ1-1 | TRBV6-8 | - | - | CASRPRTSMNTEAFF | TGTGCCAGCAGGCCTAGGACATCCATGAACACTGAAGCTTTCTTT
TRBJ2-1 | TRBV7-4 | - | TRBD2 | CASSDNSGGHLDEQFF | TGTGCCAGCTCCGACAATAGCGGGGGGCATCTGGATGAGCAGTTCTTC
TRBJ2-2 | TRBV5-1 | - | TRBD2 | CASSPGLAGTGELFF | TGCGCCAGCAGTCCCGGACTAGCCGGGACCGGGGAGCTGTTTTTT
TRBJ2-7 | TRBV2 | - | TRBD1 | CASRRDRVQDEQYF | TGTGCCAGCAGGCGGGACAGGGTGCAAGACGAGCAGTACTTC
TRBJ2-5 | TRBV5-4 | - | - | CASSFMNPEETQYF | TGTGCCAGCAGCTTTATGAACCCCGAGGAGACCCAGTACTTC
TRBJ2-7 | TRBV4-1 | - | - | CASSQDNGGAYEQYF | TGTGCCAGCAGCCAAGATAATGGGGGAGCCTACGAGCAGTACTTC
TRBJ2-7 | TRBV30 | once | TRBD2 | CAGSSGWMGEQYF | TGTGCCGGGAGTAGCGGGTGGATGGGAGAGCAGTACTTC
TRBJ1-2 | TRBV18 | - | - | CASSLRGDNYGYTF | TGTGCCAGCTCACTCCGGGGGGATAACTATGGCTACACCTTC
TRBJ2-2 | TRBV11-3 | once | - | CASSLNTGELFF | TGTGCCAGCAGCTTGAACACCGGGGAGCTGTTTTTT
TRBJ1-2 | TRBV29-1 | - | TRBD1 | CSVEVGDSYGYTF | TGCAGCGTTGAAGTCGGGGACAGCTATGGCTACACCTTC
TRBJ2-1 | TRBV19 | few | TRBD2 | CASTRTPILAGGDEQFF | TGTGCCAGTACCCGAACCCCCATACTAGCGGGAGGGGATGAGCAGTTCTTC
TRBJ2-3 | TRBV5-1 | - | - | CASSLAVGFDTDTQYF | TGCGCCAGCAGCTTGGCTGTGGGTTTCGACACAGATACGCAGTATTTT
TRBJ2-7 | TRBV20-1 | few | - | CSASIWGEQYF | TGCAGTGCTAGTATCTGGGGCGAGCAGTACTTC
TRBJ1-2 | TRBV27 | - | - | CASSTPTGGYTF | TGTGCCAGCAGTACACCCACCGGGGGCTACACCTTC
TRBJ2-3 | TRBV9 | once | TRBD2 | CASSTGLAGPPDTQYF | TGTGCCAGCAGCACAGGACTAGCGGGGCCCCCAGATACGCAGTATTTT
TRBJ1-6 | TRBV5-5 | once | - | CASSLGPSEPLHF | TGTGCCAGCAGCTTGGGACCCTCGGAGCCCCTCCACTTT
TRBJ2-2 | TRBV6-5 | - | TRBD1 | CASCGQGGTGELFF | TGTGCCAGCTGTGGACAGGGAGGCACCGGGGAGCTGTTTTTT
TRBJ1-2 | TRBV5-6 | - | - | CASSLVRPLYGYTF | TGTGCCAGCAGCTTGGTTAGGCCCCTCTATGGCTACACCTTC
TRBJ1-3 | TRBV5-4 | - | - | CASSAYNPPGSGNTIYF | TGTGCCAGCAGCGCTTACAACCCTCCGGGGTCTGGAAACACCATATATTTT
TRBJ2-1 | TRBV5-1 | - | TRBD1 | CASSLGQGYHEQFF | TGCGCCAGCAGCTTGGGACAGGGCTACCATGAGCAGTTCTTC
TRBJ2-1 | TRBV5-6 | - | - | CASSRTGNSYNEQFF | TGTGCCAGCAGCCGTACAGGGAACTCCTACAATGAGCAGTTCTTC
TRBJ1-2 | TRBV29-1 | - | - | CSVAEGFSGYTF | TGCAGCGTTGCCGAGGGTTTTTCTGGCTACACCTTC
TRBJ2-3 | TRBV30 | - | - | CAWKRGVTDTQYF | TGTGCCTGGAAGCGTGGGGTCACAGATACGCAGTATTTT
TRBJ1-1 | TRBV5-4 | once | - | CASKRDKITNTEAFF | TGTGCCAGCAAAAGGGACAAAATCACCAACACTGAAGCTTTCTTT
TRBJ2-4 | TRBV15 | - | - | CATSREEPIQYF | TGTGCCACCAGCAGAGAGGAACCCATTCAGTACTTC
TRBJ2-1 | TRBV11-3 | - | - | CASSLDRSTGEQFF | TGTGCCAGCAGCTTAGATCGCTCAACGGGGGAGCAGTTCTTC
TRBJ2-2 | TRBV14 | - | - | CASRGSGDTGELFF | TGTGCCAGCAGGGGTTCGGGGGATACCGGGGAGCTGTTTTTT